The source of this T cell receptor (beta chain) is a study of identical twins. CDR1 is SGHVS and CDR2 is FQNEAQ in the germline V gene. Trimming at V came to 1 base and at J to 0 bases, leaving 5 bases not matched to a gene. This CDR3 region has 16 residues. TCRdb itself ran the 5' RACE reads through MiXCR, one entry per CDR3 protein. The sample has fewer than 650,000 distinct CDR3 sequences; nearly 10% are singletons. The sample also formed part of further work on yellow fever vaccine responses in identical twins.

The J gene is TRBJ2-7, the V gene TRBV7-8, with 8 bases aligning to TRBD1. The sequence derives from a young woman in good health. Sequenced material: PBMCs. The CDR3 loop is CASSLGGTGSSYEQYF. CDR3 in DNA: TGTGCCAGCAGCTTAGGAGGGACAGGCAGCTCCTACGAGCAGTACTTC.